Each of the 8 T cell receptor beta chains below was sequenced from the same sample in a study of cytomegalovirus exposure and HLA in healthy donors. The primer mix had 60 Vbeta and 13 Jbeta primers. TCRdb's table, derived via immunoSEQ multiplex PCR, lists solely in-frame clones and lacks some. The sample contains some 110,000 clones, less than 80% of which appear only once. Sequenced: PBMCs. Receptors originate from a man aged 60 to 69 in good health and CMV-seronegative.

The rearrangement joins TRBV2 to TRBJ1-5; D possibly corresponds to TRBD1 (5 bases). Germline-derived CDR1 and CDR2 are SNHLY and FYNNEI. This CDR3 comprises 14 residues. Trimming took off 9 bases at V and 2 bases at J, with 14 bases between the two ends. CDR3 bases: TGTGCCAGTTCATGGGGGGGACGCAATCAGCCCCAGCATTTT. Protein product: CASSWGGRNQPQHF.

To note about this clone: No conserved phenylalanine or tryptophan is present at the end of the CDR3, so a read error is the likely explanation. The chain employs TRBV5-1 and TRBJ1-2; 7 bases agree with TRBD1. After removal of 5 bases from V and 5 bases from J, the junction contained 12 bases not matched to a gene. The length of the CDR3 is 15 residues. The germline V gene has CDR1 SGHRS and CDR2 YFSETQ. This chain's CDR3 is CASSPYRGVSYGYTL. CDR3 coding DNA: TGCGCCAGCAGTCCCTACAGGGGAGTTTCTTATGGCTACACCCTC.

This clone was recorded only once. One junction end disagrees with the germline gene, perhaps due to a read error. The gene calls are TRBV29-1 and TRBJ2-1; D is perhaps TRBD2 (5 bases). Germline CDR1 SQVTM, CDR2 ANQGSEA. CDR3 length: 11 residues. CDR3 protein: CSGGDYDEQFF. In DNA form, the CDR3 reads TGCAGCGGTGGAGACTACGATGAGCAGTTCTTC.

The chain links TRBV10-2 to TRBJ1-6; D remains ambiguous. The V gene lost 2 bases and the J gene lost 7 bases, with 15 bases spanning the gap. The CDR3 has 16 amino acids. CDR1 and CDR2 (germline): WSHSY, SAAADI. The CDR3 sequence: CASSETNGNLNSPLHF. The CDR3 nucleotides are TGCGCCAGCAGTGAGACCAACGGGAACCTGAATTCACCCCTCCACTTT.

The chain links TRBV5-4 to TRBJ1-6; no clear D gene. Trimming stripped 5 bases from V and 5 bases from J, with 14 bases between. Germline V lookup: CDR1 SGHNT, CDR2 YYREEE (reference sequence). The CDR3 runs to 15 residues. As DNA, the CDR3 is TGTGCCAGCAGTTGGGGAGACATAGATAATTCACCCCTCCACTTT. This sequence encodes CASSWGDIDNSPLHF.

The chain recombines TRBV10-3 with TRBJ2-5; weak D call: TRBD1 (6 bases). With 9 bases removed from V and 3 bases from J, the gap between germline ends came to 14 bases. The germline gives CDR1 ENHRY, CDR2 SYGVKD. There are 13 residues in the CDR3. CDR3 coding DNA: TGTGCCATGTCGAGACAGGCCGAAGAGACCCAGTACTTC. It yields the protein CAMSRQAEETQYF.

The V and J genes are TRBV7-9 and TRBJ2-3; TRBD1 might be the D (6 bases). Trimming stripped 5 bases from V and 4 bases from J, with 10 bases between. The CDR3 has 13 residues. Germline V gene sequence: CDR1 SEHNR, CDR2 FQNEAQ (reference sequence). In nucleotides, the CDR3 is TGTGCCAGCAGCCGCGACAGGCCAGATACGCAGTATTTT. Encoded protein: CASSRDRPDTQYF.

A few counts support this clone. This chain connects TRBV5-4 to TRBJ2-7, with 11 nucleotides matching TRBD1. Looked up from germline, CDR1 is SGHNT and CDR2 is YYREEE (reference sequence). The CDR3 spans 14 residues. J lost 6 bases, V lost 4 bases, and 6 bases had no gene match. CDR3 loop: CASSRTGGTSEQYF. The DNA of the CDR3 is TGTGCCAGCAGCCGGACAGGGGGCACGAGCGAGCAGTACTTC.